Listed below are T cell receptor beta chains from one sample, sequenced in a study of T cell changes during pregnancy in multiple sclerosis. Some clones are missing from TCRdb's copy, which holds only in-frame ones; the method was immunoSEQ multiplex PCR. The sample consists of some 81,000 clones, about nine tenths of them appearing once. The material sequenced was peripheral blood, taken before pregnancy. The receptor set was obtained from a female donor with multiple sclerosis, enrolled in a pregnancy study. Both conserved end residues are part of each CDR3. D genes are given only for firm matches. Clone size is given for some rows only: seen once, a few or many times, or a class if the clone is expanded.

cdr3_aa | cdr3_nt | d_call | clone_size | cdr3_length | j_call | v_call
CASSERRGAGGHQETQYF | TGTGCCAGCAGTGAACGGCGGGGGGCGGGGGGCCACCAAGAGACCCAGTACTTC | TRBD2 | few | 18 | TRBJ2-5 | TRBV6-1
CASSQDKGAVGQPQHF | TGCGCCAGCAGCCAAGATAAGGGGGCCGTAGGTCAGCCCCAGCATTTT | TRBD1 | NA | 16 | TRBJ1-5 | TRBV4-1
CASSLSGRPDTQYF | TGTGCCAGCAGTTTATCGGGGCGCCCAGATACGCAGTATTTT | NA | once | 14 | TRBJ2-3 | TRBV27
CASSKFGSNTGELFF | TGTGCCAGCAGCAAGTTTGGCTCGAACACCGGGGAGCTGTTTTTT | NA | NA | 15 | TRBJ2-2 | TRBV7-3
CASSEGTGGTGELFF | TGTGCCAGCAGTGAAGGGACAGGGGGCACCGGGGAGCTGTTTTTT | TRBD1 | NA | 15 | TRBJ2-2 | TRBV2
CASSYGLANYYEQYF | TGTGCCAGCAGTTACGGACTAGCGAACTACTACGAGCAGTACTTC | TRBD2 | NA | 15 | TRBJ2-7 | TRBV6-5
CASSATGNTEAFF | TGTGCCAGCAGCGCGACAGGGAACACTGAAGCTTTCTTT | NA | once | 13 | TRBJ1-1 | TRBV27
CASSQGFSRRTEAFF | TGCGCCAGCAGCCAAGGCTTCTCCCGGAGGACTGAAGCTTTCTTT | NA | NA | 15 | TRBJ1-1 | TRBV4-3
CASSFRSSYNEQFF | TGTGCCAGCAGCTTCCGGAGCTCCTACAATGAGCAGTTCTTC | NA | NA | 14 | TRBJ2-1 | TRBV13
CASSLGEQQYF | TGCGCCAGCAGCCTCGGGGAGCAGCAGTACTTC | NA | NA | 11 | TRBJ2-7 | TRBV10-2
CASSLATGGYYEQYF | TGCGCCAGCAGCTTGGCGACAGGCGGTTACTACGAGCAGTACTTC | NA | NA | 15 | TRBJ2-7 | TRBV5-1
CASREQGYYGYTF | TGTGCCAGCAGGGAACAGGGATACTATGGCTACACCTTC | NA | few | 13 | TRBJ1-2 | TRBV6-1
CSVEALRDRGGGYTF | TGCAGCGTTGAGGCCCTCCGGGACAGGGGGGGCGGCTACACCTTC | TRBD1 | few | 15 | TRBJ1-2 | TRBV29-1
CASCPSGATDTQYF | TGTGCCAGCTGCCCTAGCGGGGCCACAGATACGCAGTATTTT | TRBD2 | NA | 14 | TRBJ2-3 | TRBV2
CASISTGLAETEAFF | TGTGCCAGCATCTCAACCGGCCTCGCGGAGACTGAAGCTTTCTTT | NA | NA | 15 | TRBJ1-1 | TRBV6-5
CASSLAGYSSYEQYF | TGTGCCAGCAGCCTCGCAGGGTACAGCTCCTACGAGCAGTACTTC | NA | NA | 15 | TRBJ2-7 | TRBV13
CASSFGDGLFPTNEKLFF | TGTGCCAGCAGCTTCGGGGATGGTTTATTTCCAACTAATGAAAAACTGTTTTTT | NA | NA | 18 | TRBJ1-4 | TRBV5-5
CASSLGSPGEQFF | TGTGCCAGCAGCTTAGGGTCGCCAGGAGAGCAGTTCTTC | NA | NA | 13 | TRBJ2-1 | TRBV7-9
CAWGRGGSPLHF | TGTGCCTGGGGTCGGGGAGGGTCACCCCTCCACTTT | NA | NA | 12 | TRBJ1-6 | TRBV30
CASSVATGWSLDTGELFF | TGTGCCAGCAGCGTCGCGACAGGGTGGTCTCTGGACACCGGGGAGCTGTTTTTT | TRBD1 | NA | 18 | TRBJ2-2 | TRBV9
CASKSRVYEQYF | TGTGCCAGCAAATCGAGGGTCTACGAGCAGTACTTC | NA | NA | 12 | TRBJ2-7 | TRBV2
CASSLIAGAYNEQFF | TGTGCCAGCAGCTTAATCGCGGGGGCTTACAATGAGCAGTTCTTC | NA | NA | 15 | TRBJ2-1 | TRBV11-2
CASSSYLASSYEQYF | TGTGCCAGCAGCTCCTATCTAGCGAGCTCCTACGAGCAGTACTTC | NA | NA | 15 | TRBJ2-7 | TRBV7-2
CASRAGPRNEQYF | TGCGCCAGCAGGGCGGGGCCAAGGAACGAGCAGTACTTC | NA | NA | 13 | TRBJ2-7 | TRBV5-1
CASSLSVLSPQHF | TGTGCCAGCAGCTTATCAGTACTAAGTCCCCAGCATTTT | NA | NA | 13 | TRBJ1-5 | TRBV7-9
CASSVGLAGGRSSDTQYF | TGTGCCAGCAGCGTAGGACTAGCGGGGGGGCGGAGTTCGGATACGCAGTATTTT | TRBD2 | NA | 18 | TRBJ2-3 | TRBV9
CASSPSYEQYF | TGTGCCAGCAGCCCTTCCTACGAGCAGTACTTC | NA | NA | 11 | TRBJ2-7 | TRBV11-1
CASSESTGGYSDTQYF | TGCGCCAGCAGTGAGTCCACAGGGGGGTATTCAGATACGCAGTATTTT | TRBD1 | NA | 16 | TRBJ2-3 | TRBV10-1
CASSVRASNEKLFF | TGTGCCAGCAGCGTCAGGGCCTCAAATGAAAAACTGTTTTTT | NA | NA | 14 | TRBJ1-4 | TRBV9
CASSIGDYYNEQFF | TGTGCCAGTAGTATCGGGGACTACTACAATGAGCAGTTCTTC | TRBD2 | NA | 14 | TRBJ2-1 | TRBV19
CASTVSRRGYNEQFF | TGTGCCAGCACCGTATCTAGGCGGGGGTACAATGAGCAGTTCTTC | TRBD2 | NA | 15 | TRBJ2-1 | TRBV2
CASSSRGGGRTDTQYF | TGTGCCAGCAGCTCCCGGGGCGGGGGCCGCACAGATACGCAGTATTTT | NA | NA | 16 | TRBJ2-3 | TRBV7-2
CASSVGRGTGSLLAKNIQYF | TGTGCCAGCAGCGTAGGTCGAGGGACAGGGTCATTGCTAGCCAAAAACATTCAGTACTTC | TRBD1 | NA | 20 | TRBJ2-4 | TRBV9
CASTTEPGQGSYEQYF | TGCGCCAGCACCACCGAACCGGGACAGGGTTCCTACGAGCAGTACTTC | TRBD1 | NA | 16 | TRBJ2-7 | TRBV5-1
CAWNGGLVEQYF | TGTGCCTGGAATGGAGGGTTGGTCGAGCAGTACTTC | NA | NA | 12 | TRBJ2-7 | TRBV30
CASSFRGETQYF | TGTGCCAGCAGTTTCCGGGGAGAGACCCAGTACTTC | NA | NA | 12 | TRBJ2-5 | TRBV6-5
CSVRPSGGYLRTDTQYF | TGCAGCGTCCGCCCTAGCGGGGGCTACCTACGGACAGATACGCAGTATTTT | TRBD2 | NA | 17 | TRBJ2-3 | TRBV29-1
CASSLTAGGARGYTF | TGTGCCAGCAGTTTAACGGCAGGGGGCGCCCGTGGCTACACCTTC | TRBD1 | NA | 15 | TRBJ1-2 | TRBV27
CATSRDGGGARWTEAFF | TGTGCCACCAGCAGAGATGGAGGGGGCGCAAGGTGGACTGAAGCTTTCTTT | TRBD1 | NA | 17 | TRBJ1-1 | TRBV15
CASSRRGGLVRSYNEQFF | TGTGCCAGCAGCCGTCGGGGGGGCCTCGTCCGGTCCTACAATGAGCAGTTCTTC | TRBD2 | NA | 18 | TRBJ2-1 | TRBV7-2